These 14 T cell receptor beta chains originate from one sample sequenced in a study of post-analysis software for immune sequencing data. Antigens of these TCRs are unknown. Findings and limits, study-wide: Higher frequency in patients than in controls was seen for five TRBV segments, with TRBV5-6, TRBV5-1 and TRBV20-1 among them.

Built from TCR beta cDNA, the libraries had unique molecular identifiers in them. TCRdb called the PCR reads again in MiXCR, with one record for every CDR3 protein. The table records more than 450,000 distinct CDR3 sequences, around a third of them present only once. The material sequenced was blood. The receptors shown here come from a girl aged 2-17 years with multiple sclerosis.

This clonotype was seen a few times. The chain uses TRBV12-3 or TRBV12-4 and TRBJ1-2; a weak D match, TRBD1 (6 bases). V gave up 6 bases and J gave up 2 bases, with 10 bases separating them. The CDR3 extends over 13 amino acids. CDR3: CASSMDRNYGYTF. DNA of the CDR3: TGTGCCAGCAGCATGGACAGAAACTATGGCTACACCTTC.

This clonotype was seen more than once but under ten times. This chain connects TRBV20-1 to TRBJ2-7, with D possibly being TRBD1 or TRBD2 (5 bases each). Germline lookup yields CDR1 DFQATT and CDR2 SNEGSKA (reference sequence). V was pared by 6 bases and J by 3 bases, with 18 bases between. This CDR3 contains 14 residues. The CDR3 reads CSALPGPPVYEQYF. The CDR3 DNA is TGCAGTGCGCTTCCGGGACCACCCGTCTACGAGCAGTACTTC.

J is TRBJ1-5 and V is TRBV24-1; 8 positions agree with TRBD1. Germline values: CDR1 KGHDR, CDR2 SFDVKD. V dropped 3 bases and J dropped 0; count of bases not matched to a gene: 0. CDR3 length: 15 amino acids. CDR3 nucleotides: TGTGCCACCAGTGATGACAGGGGTAGCAATCAGCCCCAGCATTTT. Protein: CATSDDRGSNQPQHF.

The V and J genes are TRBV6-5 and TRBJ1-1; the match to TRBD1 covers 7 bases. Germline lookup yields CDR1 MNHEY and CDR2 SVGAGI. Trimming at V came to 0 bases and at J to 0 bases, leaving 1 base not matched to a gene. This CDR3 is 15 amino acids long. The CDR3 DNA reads TGTGCCAGCAGTTACTCAAGGGGGCTGAACACTGAAGCTTTCTTT. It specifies CASSYSRGLNTEAFF.

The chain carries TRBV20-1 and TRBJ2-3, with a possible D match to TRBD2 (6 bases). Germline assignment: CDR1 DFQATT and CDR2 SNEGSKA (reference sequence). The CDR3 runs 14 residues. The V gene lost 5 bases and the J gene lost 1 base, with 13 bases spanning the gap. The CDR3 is CSAGASSGTDTQYF. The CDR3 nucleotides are TGCAGTGCTGGAGCATCTAGCGGCACAGATACGCAGTATTTT.

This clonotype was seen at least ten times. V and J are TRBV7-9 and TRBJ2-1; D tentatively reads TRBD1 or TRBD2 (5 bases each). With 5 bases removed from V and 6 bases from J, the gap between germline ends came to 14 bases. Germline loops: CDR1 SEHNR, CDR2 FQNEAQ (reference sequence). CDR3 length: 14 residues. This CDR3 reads CASSVGTSPNEQFF. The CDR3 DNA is TGTGCCAGCAGCGTGGGGACCTCTCCCAATGAGCAGTTCTTC.

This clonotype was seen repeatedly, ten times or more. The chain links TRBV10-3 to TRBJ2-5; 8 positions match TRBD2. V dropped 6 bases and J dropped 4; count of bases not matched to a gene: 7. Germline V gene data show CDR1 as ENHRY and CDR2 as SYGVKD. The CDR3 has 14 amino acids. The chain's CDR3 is CAIRPGLDGETQYF. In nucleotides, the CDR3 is TGTGCCATCAGACCGGGACTAGATGGAGAGACCCAGTACTTC.

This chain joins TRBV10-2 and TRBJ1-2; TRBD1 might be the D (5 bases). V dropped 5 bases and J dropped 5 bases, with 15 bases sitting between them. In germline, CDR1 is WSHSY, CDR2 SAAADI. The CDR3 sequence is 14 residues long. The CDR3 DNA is TGCGCCAGCAGTCCTTCGACAGTCACATATGGCTACACCTTC. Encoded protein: CASSPSTVTYGYTF.

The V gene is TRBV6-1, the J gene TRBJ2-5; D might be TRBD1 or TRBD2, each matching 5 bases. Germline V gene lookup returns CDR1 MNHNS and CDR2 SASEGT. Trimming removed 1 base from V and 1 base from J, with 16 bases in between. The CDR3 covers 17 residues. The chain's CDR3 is CASSEEGWDGLQETQYF. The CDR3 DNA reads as TGTGCCAGCAGTGAAGAGGGGTGGGATGGACTCCAAGAGACCCAGTACTTC.

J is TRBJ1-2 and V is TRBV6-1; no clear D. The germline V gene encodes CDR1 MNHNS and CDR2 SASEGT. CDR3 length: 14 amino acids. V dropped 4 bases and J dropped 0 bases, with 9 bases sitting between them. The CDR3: CASSGGLPNYGYTF. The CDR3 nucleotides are TGTGCCAGCAGTGGAGGCCTTCCTAACTATGGCTACACCTTC.

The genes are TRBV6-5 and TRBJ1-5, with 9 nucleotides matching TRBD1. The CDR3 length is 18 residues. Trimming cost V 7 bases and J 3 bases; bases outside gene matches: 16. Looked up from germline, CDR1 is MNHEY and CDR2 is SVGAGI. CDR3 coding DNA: TGTGCCAGCATTAATCCCGGGACAGGGCATCTTACCAATCAGCCCCAGCATTTT. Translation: CASINPGTGHLTNQPQHF.

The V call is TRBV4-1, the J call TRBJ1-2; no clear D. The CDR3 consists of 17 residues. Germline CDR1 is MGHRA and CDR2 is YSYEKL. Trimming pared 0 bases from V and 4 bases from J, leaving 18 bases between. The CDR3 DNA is TGCGCCAGCAGCCAAGATAAGGCCGGATCCGAGGTCTATGGCTACACCTTC. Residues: CASSQDKAGSEVYGYTF.

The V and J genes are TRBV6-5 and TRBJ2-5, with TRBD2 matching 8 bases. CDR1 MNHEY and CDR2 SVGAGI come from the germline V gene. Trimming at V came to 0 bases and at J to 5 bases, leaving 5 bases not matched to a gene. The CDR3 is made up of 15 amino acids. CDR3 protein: CASSYSKVAGETQYF. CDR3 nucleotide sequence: TGTGCCAGCAGTTACTCGAAGGTAGCGGGGGAGACCCAGTACTTC.

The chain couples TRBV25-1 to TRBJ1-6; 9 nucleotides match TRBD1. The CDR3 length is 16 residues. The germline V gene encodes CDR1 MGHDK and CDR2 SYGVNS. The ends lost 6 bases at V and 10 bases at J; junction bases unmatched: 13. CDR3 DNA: TGTGCCAGCAGGGGAACAGGGGGCCCCGTCGCCTCACCCCTCCACTTT. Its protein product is CASRGTGGPVASPLHF.